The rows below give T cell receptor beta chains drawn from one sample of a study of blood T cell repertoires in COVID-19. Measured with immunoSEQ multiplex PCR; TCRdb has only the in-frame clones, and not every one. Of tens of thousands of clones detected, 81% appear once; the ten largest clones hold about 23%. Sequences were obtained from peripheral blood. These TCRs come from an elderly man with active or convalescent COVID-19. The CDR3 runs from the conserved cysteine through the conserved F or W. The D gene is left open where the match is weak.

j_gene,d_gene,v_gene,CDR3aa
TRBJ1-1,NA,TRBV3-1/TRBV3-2,CASSQVRGTEAFF
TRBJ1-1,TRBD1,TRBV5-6,CASSPRTGGYTEAFF
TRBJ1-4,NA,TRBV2,CASGLIATNEKLFF
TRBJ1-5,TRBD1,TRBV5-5,CASSVGQGANQPQHF
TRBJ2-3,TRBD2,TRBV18,CASSGLLAGGPDTQYF
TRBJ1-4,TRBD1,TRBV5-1,CASSVGTGRTNEKLFF
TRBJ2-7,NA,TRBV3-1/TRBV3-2,CASSRYYEQYF
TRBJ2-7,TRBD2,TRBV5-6,CASSFGTSGVYEQYF
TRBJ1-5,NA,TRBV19,CASSIGTHSNQPQHF
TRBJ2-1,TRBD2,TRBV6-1,CASSGGGLAGVREQFF
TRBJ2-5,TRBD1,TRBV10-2,CASRSDRGVWETQYF
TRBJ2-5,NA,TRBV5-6,CASSLRTIQETQYF